This T cell receptor (beta chain) was identified during a study of control samples from healthy donors and cancer patients. The protocol was immunoSEQ multiplex PCR, while the TCRdb copy is restricted to in-frame clones and leaves out a portion. The profile shows about 130,000 clones, about 93% of them singletons. The V gene end was trimmed by 4 bases and the J gene end by 0 bases; junction bases not matched to a gene: 10. The CDR3 length is 19 residues. Germline V gene lookup returns CDR1 LGHDT and CDR2 YNNKEL (reference sequence). This TCR was sampled from a man in his fifties or sixties with colorectal cancer. Sample: PBMCs. The rearrangement joins TRBV3-1 (or the pseudogene TRBV3-2) to TRBJ2-6; 9 nucleotides line up with TRBD1. The CDR3 DNA is TGTGCCAGCAGCCTAAGACTGGACAGGGGACTCTCTGGGGCCAACGTCCTGACTTTC. Its protein is CASSLRLDRGLSGANVLTF.